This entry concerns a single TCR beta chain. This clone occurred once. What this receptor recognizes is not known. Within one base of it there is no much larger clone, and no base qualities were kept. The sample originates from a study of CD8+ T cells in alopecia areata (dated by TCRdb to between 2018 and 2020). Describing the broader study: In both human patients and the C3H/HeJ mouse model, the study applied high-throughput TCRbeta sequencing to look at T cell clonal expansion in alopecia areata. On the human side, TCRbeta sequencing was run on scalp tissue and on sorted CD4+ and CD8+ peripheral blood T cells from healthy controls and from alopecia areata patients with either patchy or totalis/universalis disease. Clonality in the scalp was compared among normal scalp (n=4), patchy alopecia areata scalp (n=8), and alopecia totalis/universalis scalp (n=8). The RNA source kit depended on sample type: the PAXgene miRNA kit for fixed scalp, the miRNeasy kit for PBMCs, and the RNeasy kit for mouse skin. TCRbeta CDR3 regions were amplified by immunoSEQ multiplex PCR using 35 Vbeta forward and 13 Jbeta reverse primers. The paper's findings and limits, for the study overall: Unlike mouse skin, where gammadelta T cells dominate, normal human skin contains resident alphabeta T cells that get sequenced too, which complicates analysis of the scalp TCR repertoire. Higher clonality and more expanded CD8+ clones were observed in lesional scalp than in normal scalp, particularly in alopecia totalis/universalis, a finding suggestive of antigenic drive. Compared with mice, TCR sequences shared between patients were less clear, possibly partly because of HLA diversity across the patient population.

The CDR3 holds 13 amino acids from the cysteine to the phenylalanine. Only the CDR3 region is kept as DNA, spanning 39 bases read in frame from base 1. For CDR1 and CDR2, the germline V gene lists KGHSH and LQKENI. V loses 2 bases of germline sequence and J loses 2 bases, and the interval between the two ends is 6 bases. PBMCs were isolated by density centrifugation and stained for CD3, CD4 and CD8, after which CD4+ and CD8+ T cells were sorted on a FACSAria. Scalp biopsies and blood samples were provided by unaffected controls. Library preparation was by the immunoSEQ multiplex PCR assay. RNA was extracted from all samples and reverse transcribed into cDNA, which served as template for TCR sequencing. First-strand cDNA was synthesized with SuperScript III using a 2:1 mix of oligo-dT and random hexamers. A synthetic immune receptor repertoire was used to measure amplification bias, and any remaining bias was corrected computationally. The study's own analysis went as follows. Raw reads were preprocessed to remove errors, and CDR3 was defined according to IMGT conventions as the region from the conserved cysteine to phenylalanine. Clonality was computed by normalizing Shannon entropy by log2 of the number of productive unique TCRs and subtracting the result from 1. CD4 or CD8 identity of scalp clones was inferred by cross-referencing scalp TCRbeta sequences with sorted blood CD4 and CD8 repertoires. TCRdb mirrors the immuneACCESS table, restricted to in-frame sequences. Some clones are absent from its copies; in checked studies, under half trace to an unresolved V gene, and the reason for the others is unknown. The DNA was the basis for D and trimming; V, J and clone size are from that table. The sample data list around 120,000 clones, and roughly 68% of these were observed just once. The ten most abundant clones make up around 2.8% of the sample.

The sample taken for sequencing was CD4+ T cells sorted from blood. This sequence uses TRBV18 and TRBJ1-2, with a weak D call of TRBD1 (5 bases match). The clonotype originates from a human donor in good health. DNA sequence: TGTGCCAGCTCACCAACAGGAAACTATGGCTACACCTTC. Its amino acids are CASSPTGNYGYTF.